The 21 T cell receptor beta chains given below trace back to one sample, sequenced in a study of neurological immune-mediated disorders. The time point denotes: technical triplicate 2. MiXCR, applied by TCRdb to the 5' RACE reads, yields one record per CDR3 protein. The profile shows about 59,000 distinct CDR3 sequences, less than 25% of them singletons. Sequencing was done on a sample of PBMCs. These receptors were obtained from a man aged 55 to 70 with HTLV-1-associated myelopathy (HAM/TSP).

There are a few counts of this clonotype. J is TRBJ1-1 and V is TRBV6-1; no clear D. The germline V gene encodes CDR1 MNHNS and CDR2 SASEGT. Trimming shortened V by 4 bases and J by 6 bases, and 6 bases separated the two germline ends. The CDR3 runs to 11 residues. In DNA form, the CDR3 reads TGTGCCAGCAGTGGTGGACCTGAAGCTTTCTTT. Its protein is CASSGGPEAFF.

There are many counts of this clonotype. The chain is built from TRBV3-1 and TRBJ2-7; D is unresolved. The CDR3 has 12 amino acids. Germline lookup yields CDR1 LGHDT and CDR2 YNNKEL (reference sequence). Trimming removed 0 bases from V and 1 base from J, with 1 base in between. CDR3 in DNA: TGTGCCAGCAGCCAAGAATCCTACGAGCAGTACTTC. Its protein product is CASSQESYEQYF.

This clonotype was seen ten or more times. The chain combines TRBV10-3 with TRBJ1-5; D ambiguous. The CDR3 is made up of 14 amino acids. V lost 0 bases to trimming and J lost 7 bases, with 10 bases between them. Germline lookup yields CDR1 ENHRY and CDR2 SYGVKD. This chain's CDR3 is CAISESNGRQPQHF. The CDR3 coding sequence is TGTGCCATCAGTGAGTCGAACGGGAGACAGCCCCAGCATTTT.

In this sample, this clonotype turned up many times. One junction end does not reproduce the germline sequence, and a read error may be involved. CDR3 sequence reads: CASSLLSEPYF. CDR3 DNA sequence: TGTGCCAGCAGCTTATTATCAGAGCCGTACTTC. This sequence joins TRBV7-2 and TRBJ2-7; the D is unclear. Germline-derived CDR1 and CDR2 are SGHTA and FQGNSA. This CDR3 is 11 amino acids long.

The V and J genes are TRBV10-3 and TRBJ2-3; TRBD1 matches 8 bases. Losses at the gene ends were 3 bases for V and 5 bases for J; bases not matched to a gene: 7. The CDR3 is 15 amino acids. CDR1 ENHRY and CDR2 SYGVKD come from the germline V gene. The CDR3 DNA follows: TGTGCCATCAGTGATATTGGACAGGGTAAAGATACGCAGTATTTT. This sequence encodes CAISDIGQGKDTQYF.

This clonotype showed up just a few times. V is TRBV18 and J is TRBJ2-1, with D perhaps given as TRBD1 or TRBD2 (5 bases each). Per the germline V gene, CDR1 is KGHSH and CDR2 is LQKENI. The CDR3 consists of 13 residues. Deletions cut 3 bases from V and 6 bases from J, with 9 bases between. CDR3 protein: CASSPSGTNEQFF. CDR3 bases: TGTGCCAGCTCACCTTCCGGGACCAATGAGCAGTTCTTC. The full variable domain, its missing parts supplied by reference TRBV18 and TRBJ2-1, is NAGVMQNPRHLVRRRGQEARLRCSPMKGHSHVYWYRQLPEEGLKFMVYLQKENIIDESGMPKERFSAEFPKEGPSILRIQQVVRGDSAAYFCASSPSGTNEQFFGPGTRLTVL.

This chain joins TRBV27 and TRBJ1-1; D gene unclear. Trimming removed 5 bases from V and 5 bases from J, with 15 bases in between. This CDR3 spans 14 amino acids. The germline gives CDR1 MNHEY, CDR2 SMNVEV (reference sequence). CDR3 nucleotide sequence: TGTGCCAGCAGTACTACAGCGCGGAGAACTGAAGCTTTCTTT. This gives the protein CASSTTARRTEAFF.

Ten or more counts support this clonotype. CDR3 sequence: CASRNDRELFF. The DNA for the CDR3 is TGTGCCAGCAGAAATGACCGGGAGCTGTTTTTT. V and J are TRBV27 and TRBJ2-2; no firm D call. Trimming left V 6 bases short and J 9 bases short, with 8 bases between. Looked up from germline, CDR1 is MNHEY and CDR2 is SMNVEV (reference sequence). The CDR3 runs to 11 residues.

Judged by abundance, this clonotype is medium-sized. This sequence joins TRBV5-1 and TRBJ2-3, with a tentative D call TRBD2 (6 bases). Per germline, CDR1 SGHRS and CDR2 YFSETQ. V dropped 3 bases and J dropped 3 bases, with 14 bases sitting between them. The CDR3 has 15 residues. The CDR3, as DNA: TGCGCCAGCAGCTATGTTAGCGGAAGTACAGATACGCAGTATTTT. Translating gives CASSYVSGSTDTQYF.

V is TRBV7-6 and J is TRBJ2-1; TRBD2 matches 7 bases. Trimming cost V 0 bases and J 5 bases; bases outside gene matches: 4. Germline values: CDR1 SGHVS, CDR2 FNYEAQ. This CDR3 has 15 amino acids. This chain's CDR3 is CASSLARGRDNEQFF. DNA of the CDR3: TGTGCCAGCAGCTTAGCTCGTGGGAGGGACAATGAGCAGTTCTTC.

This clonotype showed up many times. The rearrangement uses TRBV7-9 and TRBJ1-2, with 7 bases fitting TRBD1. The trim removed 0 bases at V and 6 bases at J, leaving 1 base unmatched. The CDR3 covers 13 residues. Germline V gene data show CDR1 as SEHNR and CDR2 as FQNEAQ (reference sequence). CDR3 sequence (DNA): TGTGCCAGCAGCTTAGCAGGGGGCAATGGCTACACCTTC. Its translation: CASSLAGGNGYTF.

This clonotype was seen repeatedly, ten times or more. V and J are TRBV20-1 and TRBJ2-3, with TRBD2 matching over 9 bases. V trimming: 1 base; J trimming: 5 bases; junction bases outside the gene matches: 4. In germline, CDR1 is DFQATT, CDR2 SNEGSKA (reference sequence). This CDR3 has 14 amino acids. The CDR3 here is CSARVSGGRDTQYF. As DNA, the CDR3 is TGCAGTGCTAGAGTTAGCGGGGGACGAGATACGCAGTATTTT.

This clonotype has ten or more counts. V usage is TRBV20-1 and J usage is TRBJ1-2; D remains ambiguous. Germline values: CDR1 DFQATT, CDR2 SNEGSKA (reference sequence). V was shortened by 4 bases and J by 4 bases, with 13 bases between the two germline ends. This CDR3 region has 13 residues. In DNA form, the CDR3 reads TGCAGTGCTACAACCGCACGCGGCTATGGCTACACCTTC. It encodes CSATTARGYGYTF.

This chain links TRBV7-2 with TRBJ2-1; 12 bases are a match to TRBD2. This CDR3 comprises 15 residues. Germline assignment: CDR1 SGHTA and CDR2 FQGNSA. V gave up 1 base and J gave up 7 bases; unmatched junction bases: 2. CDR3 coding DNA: TGTGCCAGCAGCTTAGGTGGACTAGCGGGAAATGAGCAGTTCTTC. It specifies CASSLGGLAGNEQFF.

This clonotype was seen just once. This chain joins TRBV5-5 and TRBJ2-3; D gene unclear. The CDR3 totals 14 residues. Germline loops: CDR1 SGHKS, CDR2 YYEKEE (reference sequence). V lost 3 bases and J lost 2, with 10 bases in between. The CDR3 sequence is CASSSGPDTDTQYF. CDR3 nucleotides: TGTGCCAGCAGCTCCGGACCGGACACAGATACGCAGTATTTT. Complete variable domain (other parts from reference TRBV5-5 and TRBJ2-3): DAGVTQSPTHLIKTRGQQVTLRCSPISGHKSVSWYQQVLGQGPQFIFQYYEKEERGRGNFPDRFSARQFPNYSSELNVNALLLGDSALYLCASSSGPDTDTQYFGPGTRLTVL.

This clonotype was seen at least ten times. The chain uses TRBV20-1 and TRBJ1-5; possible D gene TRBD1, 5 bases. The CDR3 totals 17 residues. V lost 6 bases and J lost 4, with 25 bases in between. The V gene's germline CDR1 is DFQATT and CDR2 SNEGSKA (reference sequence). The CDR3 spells CSAVGSFPSGGNQPQHF. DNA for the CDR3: TGCAGTGCCGTGGGGAGTTTTCCTTCGGGGGGTAATCAGCCCCAGCATTTT.

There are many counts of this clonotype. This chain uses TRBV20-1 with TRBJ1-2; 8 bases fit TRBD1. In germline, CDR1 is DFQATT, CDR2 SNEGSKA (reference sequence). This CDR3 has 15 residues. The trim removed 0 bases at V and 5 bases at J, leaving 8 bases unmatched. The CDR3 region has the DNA TGCAGTGCTAGAGAGGCCAGGGGGCAGGGATATGGCTACACCTTC. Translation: CSAREARGQGYGYTF.

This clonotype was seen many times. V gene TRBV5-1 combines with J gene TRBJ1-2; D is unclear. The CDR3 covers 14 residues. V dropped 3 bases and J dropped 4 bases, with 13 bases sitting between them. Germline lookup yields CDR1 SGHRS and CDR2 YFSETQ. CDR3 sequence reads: CASSSGDVGYGYTF. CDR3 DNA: TGCGCCAGCAGCTCGGGAGACGTCGGCTATGGCTACACCTTC.

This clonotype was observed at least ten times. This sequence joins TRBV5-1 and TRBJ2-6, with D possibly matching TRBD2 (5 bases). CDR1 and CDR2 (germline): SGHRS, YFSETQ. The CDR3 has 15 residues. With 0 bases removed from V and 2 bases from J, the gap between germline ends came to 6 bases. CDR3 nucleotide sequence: TGCGCCAGCAGCTTGGACGGGGCTGGGGCCAACGTCCTGACTTTC. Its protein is CASSLDGAGANVLTF.

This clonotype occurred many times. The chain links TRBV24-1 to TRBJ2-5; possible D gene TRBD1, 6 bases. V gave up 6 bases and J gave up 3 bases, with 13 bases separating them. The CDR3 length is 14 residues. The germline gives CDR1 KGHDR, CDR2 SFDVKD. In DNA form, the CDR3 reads TGTGCCACCAGTTATAGGGCAGGGGAAGAGACCCAGTACTTC. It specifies CATSYRAGEETQYF.

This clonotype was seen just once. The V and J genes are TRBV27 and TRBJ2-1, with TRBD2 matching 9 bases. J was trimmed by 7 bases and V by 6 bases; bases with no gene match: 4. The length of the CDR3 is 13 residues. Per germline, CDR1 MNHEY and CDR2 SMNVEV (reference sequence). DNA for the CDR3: TGTGCCAGCAGCCGTCTAGCGGGAAATGAGCAGTTCTTC. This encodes CASSRLAGNEQFF.